This T cell receptor (beta chain) was profiled in a study of radiotherapy plus CTLA-4 blockade in lung cancer. The V end was cut by 3 bases, the J end by 2 bases, with 8 bases between. CDR3 size: 14 residues. CDR1 and CDR2 from the germline V gene are SGHVS and FNYEAQ. TCRdb's table, derived via immunoSEQ multiplex PCR, lists solely in-frame clones and lacks some. The sample shows around 110,000 clones, about 84% of them seen only once. Sequenced here: peripheral blood, sampled from a patient treated with radiotherapy plus ipilimumab. V gene TRBV7-6 combines with J gene TRBJ1-5; weak D call: TRBD1 (5 bases). This receptor was obtained from a human donor with non-small cell lung cancer that progressed on radiotherapy plus ipilimumab. Some clones in this sample may be carry-over from other donors' samples. CDR3 loop: CASSFGGRNQPQHF. The CDR3 DNA follows: TGTGCCAGCAGCTTTGGGGGACGCAATCAGCCCCAGCATTTT. The full variable domain, in which reference TRBV7-6 and TRBJ1-5 provide the parts outside the CDR3, is GAGVSQSPRYKVTKRGQDVALRCDPISGHVSLYWYRQALGQGPEFLTYFNYEAQQDKSGLPNDRFSAERPEGSISTLTIQRTEQRDSAMYRCASSFGGRNQPQHFGDGTRLSIL.